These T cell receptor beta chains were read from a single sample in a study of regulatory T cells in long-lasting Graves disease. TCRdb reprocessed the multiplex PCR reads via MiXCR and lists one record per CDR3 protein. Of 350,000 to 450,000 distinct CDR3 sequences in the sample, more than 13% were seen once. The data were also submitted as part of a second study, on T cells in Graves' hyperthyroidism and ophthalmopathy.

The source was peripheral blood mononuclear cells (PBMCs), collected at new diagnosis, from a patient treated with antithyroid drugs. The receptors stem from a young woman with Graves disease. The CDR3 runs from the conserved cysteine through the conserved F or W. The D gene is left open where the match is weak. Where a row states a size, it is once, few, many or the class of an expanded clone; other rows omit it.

DNA: TGTGCCAGCACCAGGCAGGGTTACGATGAGCAGCTCTTC
CDR3: CASTRQGYDEQLF
V: TRBV7-9
J: TRBJ2-1
length: 13
size: NA
D: NA

DNA: TGCAGTGCTAGAGATGTTCTTAGCGGGATCAGAACAGATACGCAGTATTTT
CDR3: CSARDVLSGIRTDTQYF
V: TRBV20-1
J: TRBJ2-3
length: 17
size: many
D: TRBD2

DNA: TGTGCCAGCAGTTTACTTGGGACCCCTGGGGGGACCCAGTACTTC
CDR3: CASSLLGTPGGTQYF
V: TRBV28
J: TRBJ2-5
length: 15
size: many
D: NA

DNA: TGCAGTGCCAACCCGGGGACACTAAGCAATCAGCCCCAGCATTTT
CDR3: CSANPGTLSNQPQHF
V: TRBV20-1
J: TRBJ1-5
length: 15
size: few
D: NA

DNA: TGTGCCAGCAGCTTAGATAGGGGGCGCTTCTACGAGCAGTACTTC
CDR3: CASSLDRGRFYEQYF
V: TRBV7-6
J: TRBJ2-7
length: 15
size: few
D: TRBD1

DNA: TGCAGTGCTGGAGCCCTAGGGGGGGCGAGCAATCAGCCCCAGCATTTT
CDR3: CSAGALGGASNQPQHF
V: TRBV20-1
J: TRBJ1-5
length: 16
size: many
D: NA

DNA: TGTGCCAGCTCACTAGGGACAGGGGGCGATCAGCCCCAGCATTTT
CDR3: CASSLGTGGDQPQHF
V: TRBV18
J: TRBJ1-5
length: 15
size: many
D: TRBD1

DNA: TGCAGTGCTAGAGAGGCAGCTGTAGACACTGAAGCTTTCTTT
CDR3: CSAREAAVDTEAFF
V: TRBV20-1
J: TRBJ1-1
length: 14
size: many
D: NA

DNA: TGCGCCAGCAGCCAAGTGATAGGCGGGGGGTACCAGCCCCAGCATTTT
CDR3: CASSQVIGGGYQPQHF
V: TRBV4-1
J: TRBJ1-5
length: 16
size: few
D: NA

DNA: TGTGCCAGCAGCTTCGAAGCAGGCCAAGAGACCCAGTACTTC
CDR3: CASSFEAGQETQYF
V: TRBV5-6
J: TRBJ2-5
length: 14
size: many
D: NA

DNA: TGTGCAACGGGGACTAGCGGGTCCTCCTACGAGCAGTACTTC
CDR3: CATGTSGSSYEQYF
V: TRBV19
J: TRBJ2-7
length: 14
size: NA
D: TRBD2

DNA: TGCAGTGTAGGGTGGGACTACAATGAGCAGTTCTTC
CDR3: CSVGWDYNEQFF
V: TRBV20-1
J: TRBJ2-1
length: 12
size: few
D: NA

DNA: TGTGCCAGCACTGTGGACAGCTACTCTGGAAACACCATATATTTT
CDR3: CASTVDSYSGNTIYF
V: TRBV6-1
J: TRBJ1-3
length: 15
size: NA
D: NA

DNA: TGTGCCAGCAGTTCTATGAGGGGTACGCAGTATTTT
CDR3: CASSSMRGTQYF
V: TRBV12-3/TRBV12-4
J: TRBJ2-3
length: 12
size: NA
D: NA